The following is a TCR beta chain sequence with its context. The antigen remains unidentified. This may arise from a read error, as a much more abundant clone is one base away. The sample is drawn from a study of T cells in Graves' hyperthyroidism and ophthalmopathy. This CDR3 is 12 amino acids long. The germline CDR1 and CDR2 sequences are SGHVS and FQNEAQ. Regions amplified from RNA transcripts were the TCR beta CDR3 regions. An initial round of RT-PCR targeting the TCR CDR3 relied on the HTBI primer set. TCRdb reprocessed the multiplex PCR reads with MiXCR, giving one entry per CDR3 protein. The table has about 640,000 distinct CDR3 sequences, 45% seen once; the top ten hold 6.5% to 9%. Study findings and constraints: Most thyroid-expanded clonotypes above 0.001 were also found in blood. The model foresaw ophthalmopathy a median around 6.4 months prior to onset.

The study excluded patients with uncontrolled infection, other autoimmune disease, pregnancy or lactation. Clinicians diagnosed patients from clinical symptoms, serum thyroxine and TRAb, thyroid ultrasound and orbital computed tomography. Material for sequencing was peripheral blood or thyroid tissue (not recorded which). The origin of this receptor is an adult man with Graves' disease, either hyperthyroidism or ophthalmopathy (not recorded which). V is TRBV7-8 and J is TRBJ1-6; tentative D call: TRBD1 (5 bases). The CDR3 sequence is CASSFRDSPLYF. The DNA for the CDR3 is TGTGCCAGCAGCTTCAGGGATTCACCCCTCTACTTT.